These 29 T cell receptor beta chains came from one sample sequenced in a study of T cells in Graves' hyperthyroidism and ophthalmopathy. Amplified regions were TCR beta CDR3 sequences from RNA transcripts. RT-PCR in the first round (using the HTBI primer set) targeted the TCR CDR3. TCRdb called the multiplex PCR reads again in MiXCR, with one record for every CDR3 protein. The data contain roughly 300,000 distinct CDR3 sequences, approximately 26% of them seen just once; the ten biggest clones take up roughly a quarter. What was sequenced was blood. Receptors originate from a man between 40 and 49 years old with Graves' hyperthyroidism that later progressed to Graves' ophthalmopathy.

This clonotype was observed at least ten times. This chain joins TRBV3-1 and TRBJ1-3; unclear D gene. V gave up 10 bases and J gave up 0 bases, with 7 bases separating them. The CDR3 is 12 residues long. Looked up from germline, CDR1 is LGHDT and CDR2 is YNNKEL (reference sequence). CDR3 region: CATRDSGNTIYF. In DNA form, the CDR3 reads TGTGCCACGCGGGACTCTGGAAACACCATATATTTT.

The chain has TRBV6-2 or TRBV6-3 and TRBJ1-1; 9 nucleotides line up with TRBD1. CDR1 is MNHEY, CDR2 SVGEGT, per germline. Trimming took 7 bases from V and 2 from J; bases not matched to a gene: 20. This CDR3 is built from 19 residues. As DNA, the CDR3 is TGTGCCAGCACCAGGACAGGGGAATTGCGTGGTGCTAGTAACACTGAAGCTTTCTTT. This translates into CASTRTGELRGASNTEAFF.

V gene TRBV6-1 combines with J gene TRBJ2-5, with 8 bases fitting TRBD1. The germline V gene encodes CDR1 MNHNS and CDR2 SASEGT. The CDR3 sequence is 15 residues long. The V segment lost 7 bases and the J segment 3 bases; nucleotides outside the gene matches: 10. The CDR3 is CASNGRDRGKETQYF. In nucleotides, the CDR3 is TGTGCCAGCAACGGCAGAGACAGGGGCAAAGAGACCCAGTACTTC.

This clonotype was seen at least ten times. In DNA form, the CDR3 reads TGCAGTGCTGACTCCGGGACAGGGTTTTGGAACACCATATATTTT. Residues: CSADSGTGFWNTIYF. The chain recombines TRBV20-1 with TRBJ1-3; 9 nucleotides line up with TRBD1. Germline CDR1 DFQATT, CDR2 SNEGSKA (reference sequence). Germline trimming cut 5 bases from V and 7 bases from J; bases unmatched to any gene: 12. The CDR3 is 15 residues long.

The table lists this clonotype with many counts. The gene calls are TRBV12-3 or TRBV12-4 and TRBJ1-5, with 8 bases identical to TRBD1. J lost 7 bases, V lost 1 base, and 3 bases had no gene match. This CDR3 has 14 residues. In nucleotides, the CDR3 is TGTGCCAGCAGTTTAGGACAGGGGAGACAGCCCCAGCATTTT. Its protein product is CASSLGQGRQPQHF.

This chain uses TRBV2 with TRBJ2-5; TRBD1 might be the D (5 bases). This CDR3 contains 11 residues. Trimming left V 11 bases short and J 2 bases short, with 9 bases between. CDR1 and CDR2 (germline): SNHLY, FYNNEI. The CDR3 here is CAGADQETQYF. The DNA of the CDR3 is TGTGCCGGGGCAGATCAAGAGACCCAGTACTTC.

This clonotype was found many times. The genes are TRBV7-6 and TRBJ1-6, with D possibly TRBD1 on 6 matching bases. The germline gives CDR1 SGHVS, CDR2 FNYEAQ. V lost 3 bases and J lost 7, with 13 bases in between. There are 15 residues in the CDR3. CDR3 loop: CASSLVRGRNSPLHF. CDR3 in DNA: TGTGCCAGCAGCTTGGTTCGGGGGCGGAATTCACCCCTCCACTTT.

This clonotype showed up many times. This may stem from a read error, because a much larger clone lies one nucleotide away. V usage is TRBV5-6 and J usage is TRBJ2-2; D may match TRBD1 or TRBD2 (5 bases each). CDR1 is SGHDT and CDR2 is YYEEEE in the germline V gene. CDR3 length: 15 amino acids. The CDR3 loop reads CASSLGDLNTGELSF. The DNA for the CDR3 is TGTGCCAGCAGCTTGGGGGACCTTAACACCGGGGAGCTGTCTTTT.

This clonotype was picked up many times. The chain links TRBV14 to TRBJ2-7, with 8 bases that match TRBD1. V was clipped by 4 bases and J by 1 base; unmatched bases: 6. Germline values: CDR1 SGHDN, CDR2 FVKESK. This CDR3 is 15 amino acids long. The CDR3 loop reads CASSRGQGPSYEQYF. The CDR3 DNA reads TGTGCCAGCAGCCGAGGACAGGGACCTTCCTACGAGCAGTACTTC.

This clonotype was observed many times. This chain connects TRBV6-1 to TRBJ2-5; TRBD2 might be the D (5 bases). Germline V lookup: CDR1 MNHNS, CDR2 SASEGT. CDR3 length equals 14 residues. V gave up 5 bases and J gave up 9 bases, with 19 bases separating them. CDR3 region: CASSPARAQVAQYF. The CDR3, as DNA: TGTGCCAGCAGTCCTGCGCGGGCTCAAGTGGCCCAGTACTTC.

This clonotype has ten or more counts. The gene calls are TRBV10-3 and TRBJ2-7; D tentatively reads TRBD1 or TRBD2 (5 bases each). Germline V lookup: CDR1 ENHRY, CDR2 SYGVKD. This CDR3 spans 13 amino acids. Trimming took off 9 bases at V and 5 bases at J, with 17 bases between the two ends. The CDR3 DNA reads TGTGCCATGGGGACCAAGGAGTCCCACGAGCAGTACTTC. Protein product: CAMGTKESHEQYF.

This clonotype was seen repeatedly, ten times or more. This chain connects TRBV5-5 to TRBJ2-7; 11 nucleotides align to TRBD2. This CDR3 is built from 14 residues. J gave up 8 bases and V 3 bases, and 7 bases lay outside the gene matches. Germline CDR1 SGHKS, CDR2 YYEKEE (reference sequence). Here the CDR3 DNA reads TGTGCCAGCAGCTCACTAGCGGGAGAGGTGAAGCAGTACTTC. Its translation: CASSSLAGEVKQYF.

V gene TRBV4-2 combines with J gene TRBJ2-7; 8 bases align to TRBD1. The CDR3 contains 15 residues. Germline CDR1 LGHNA, CDR2 YNFKEQ. V was clipped by 5 bases and J by 0 bases; unmatched bases: 6. CDR3: CASSVQGASSYEQYF. CDR3 nucleotide sequence: TGTGCCAGCAGCGTCCAGGGGGCATCCTCCTACGAGCAGTACTTC.

This clonotype occurred many times. The chain links TRBV19 to TRBJ2-5, with 8 bases matching TRBD1. CDR3 length: 13 amino acids. Germline-derived CDR1 and CDR2 are LNHDA and SQIVND (reference sequence). The junction had 2 bases not matched to a gene; V was cut back by 4 bases and J by 4 bases. CDR3 in DNA: TGTGCCAGTAGTACCAGGGGGCGAGAGACCCAGTACTTC. Amino acids: CASSTRGRETQYF.

This clonotype was recorded a few times. The gene calls are TRBV6-2 or TRBV6-3 and TRBJ1-5; possibly TRBD1 for D (5 bases). The CDR3 covers 19 residues. V was cut by 7 bases and J by 3 bases, with 28 bases left in between. The germline CDR1 and CDR2 sequences are MNHEY and SVGEGT. The DNA for the CDR3 is TGTGCCAGCACCCGTCCCCCCGGAGGGTCCGGGGGGTTCAATCAGCCCCAGCATTTT. Amino acids: CASTRPPGGSGGFNQPQHF.

This clonotype was detected ten times or more. The chain couples TRBV6-5 to TRBJ2-5; D might be TRBD1 or TRBD2, each matching 5 bases. CDR1 is MNHEY and CDR2 is SVGAGI in the germline V gene. The V end was cut by 6 bases, the J end by 4 bases, with 15 bases between. This CDR3 is built from 14 residues. The CDR3 region is CASRSGTLGETQYF. DNA for the CDR3: TGTGCCAGCAGATCCGGGACCCTTGGAGAGACCCAGTACTTC.

CDR3 nucleotide sequence: TGTGCCAGCACCTCAATCCAGGCAGGGGGTGGTAGGCAGCCCCAGCATTTT. Translating it yields CASTSIQAGGGRQPQHF. J is TRBJ1-5 and V is TRBV28; TRBD1 agrees at 7 bases. The CDR3 covers 17 residues. CDR1 and CDR2 from the germline V gene are MDHEN and SYDVKM. V lost 7 bases to trimming and J lost 7 bases; unmatched junction nucleotides: 19.

This clonotype was seen repeatedly, ten times or more. The chain joins TRBV9 to TRBJ2-5; 7 bases are a match to TRBD2. The germline V gene has CDR1 SGDLS and CDR2 YYNGEE. J gave up 5 bases and V 7 bases, and 11 bases lay outside the gene matches. The CDR3 has 14 amino acids. The CDR3: CASDPGGVGETQYF. The CDR3 bases are TGTGCCAGCGACCCGGGAGGAGTAGGGGAGACCCAGTACTTC.

This clonotype appeared many times. The CDR3 DNA is TGCGCCAGCAGCTTGGATGCCCCACAGGGCTACACCTTC. Protein: CASSLDAPQGYTF. The V gene is TRBV5-1, the J gene TRBJ1-2; D gene ambiguous. This CDR3 is built from 13 residues. CDR1 is SGHRS and CDR2 is YFSETQ in the germline V gene. The V end was cut by 0 bases, the J end by 8 bases, with 11 bases between.

This clonotype occurred many times. The chain combines TRBV15 with TRBJ2-7; 7 nucleotides line up with TRBD1. This CDR3 comprises 15 residues. V was clipped by 5 bases and J by 2 bases; unmatched bases: 9. The germline gives CDR1 LNHNV, CDR2 YYDKDF (reference sequence). CDR3: CATSSTGQIPYEQYF. For the CDR3, the DNA is TGTGCCACCAGCTCTACGGGACAGATCCCCTACGAGCAGTACTTC.

The sample holds many counts of this clonotype. The gene calls are TRBV29-1 and TRBJ1-1; tentatively, D is TRBD1 (5 bases). The germline V gene encodes CDR1 SQVTM and CDR2 ANQGSEA. CDR3 length: 14 residues. V was pared by 0 bases and J by 0 bases, with 8 bases between. The CDR3 nucleotides read TGCAGCGTTGAAGATGCGGACATGAACACTGAAGCTTTCTTT. It specifies CSVEDADMNTEAFF.

This clonotype appeared many times. The chain has TRBV28 and TRBJ2-3; D is perhaps TRBD2 (6 bases). Germline loops: CDR1 MDHEN, CDR2 SYDVKM. This CDR3 region has 15 residues. Trimming took off 5 bases at V and 2 bases at J, with 14 bases between the two ends. In DNA, the CDR3 is TGTGCCAGCAGTGCGTGGAGGGGATACACAGATACGCAGTATTTT. This gives the protein CASSAWRGYTDTQYF.

This clonotype was counted many times. The CDR3 nucleotides are TGCAGTGCTAGCCAGGGACTAGCGGGAGACTACGAGCAGTACTTC. Encoded protein: CSASQGLAGDYEQYF. The chain couples TRBV20-1 to TRBJ2-7; 14 positions agree with TRBD2. The CDR3 is 15 amino acids. V was pared by 3 bases and J by 3 bases, with 4 bases of the junction left unmatched. Germline V gene data show CDR1 as DFQATT and CDR2 as SNEGSKA (reference sequence).

The chain uses TRBV7-9 and TRBJ1-1, with a tentative D call TRBD1 (5 bases). There are 13 residues in the CDR3. Germline V gene sequence: CDR1 SEHNR, CDR2 FQNEAQ (reference sequence). V lost 3 bases to trimming and J lost 3 bases, with 8 bases between them. Written as DNA, the CDR3 is TGTGCCAGCAGCTTCAGGGTCGACACTGAAGCTTTCTTT. Protein sequence: CASSFRVDTEAFF.

Many counts were recorded for this clonotype. V and J are TRBV6-2 or TRBV6-3 and TRBJ2-7; 7 bases align to TRBD1. The CDR3 sequence is 18 residues long. The V and J ends lost 1 base and 6 bases, in that order; junction bases with no gene match: 18. CDR1 is MNHEY and CDR2 is SVGEGT in the germline V gene. This CDR3 is CASSYLRGPKVVPREQYF. The CDR3 coding sequence is TGTGCCAGCAGTTACTTGAGGGGGCCTAAAGTGGTCCCCCGCGAGCAGTACTTC.

This clonotype was picked up many times. This chain joins TRBV3-1 and TRBJ1-1; maybe TRBD1 (5 bases). CDR3 length equals 14 residues. V lost 3 bases to trimming and J lost 3 bases, with 11 bases between them. Germline CDR1 reads LGHDT; CDR2 reads YNNKEL (reference sequence). The CDR3 sequence is CASSQPGTDTEAFF. The CDR3 DNA reads TGTGCCAGCAGCCAGCCAGGGACCGACACTGAAGCTTTCTTT.

In regard to this clonotype: The junction departs from the called germline gene at one end, perhaps through a read error. J is TRBJ1-1 and V is TRBV18; 8 nucleotides match TRBD1. In germline, CDR1 is KGHSH, CDR2 LQKENI. The CDR3 sequence is 14 residues long. CDR3 nucleotides: TGTGCCAGCTCTCCACAGACAGGGGCGTTATTCGCTTTCTTT. Translating gives CASSPQTGALFAFF.

The chain links TRBV7-2 to TRBJ2-4; weak D call: TRBD1 (7 bases). Germline-derived CDR1 and CDR2 are SGHTA and FQGNSA. CDR3 length: 15 amino acids. The V and J ends lost 5 bases and 8 bases respectively, with 19 bases between them. CDR3 loop: CASSQGGPTAHIQYF. Written as DNA, the CDR3 is TGTGCCAGCAGCCAGGGGGGACCCACGGCACACATTCAGTACTTC. Looking up the rest from reference TRBV7-2 and TRBJ2-4 gives the full variable domain: GAGVSQSPSNKVTEKGKDVELRCDPISGHTALYWYRQSLGQGLEFLIYFQGNSAPDKSGLPSDRFSAERTGGSVSTLTIQRTQQEDSAVYLCASSQGGPTAHIQYFGAGTRLSVL.

This clonotype appeared many times. The chain links TRBV6-5 to TRBJ1-1; D is possibly TRBD1 (5 bases). This CDR3 comprises 12 residues. With 5 bases removed from V and 6 bases from J, the gap between germline ends came to 10 bases. The germline CDR1 and CDR2 sequences are MNHEY and SVGAGI. CDR3 coding DNA: TGTGCCAGCAGTCGGGGCAGCTCTGAAGCTTTCTTT. It codes for CASSRGSSEAFF.